This T cell receptor (beta chain) was observed in a study of T-cell reconstitution after alpha-beta-depleted transplantation in children. Overall study results and limits: When one year had passed after transplant, most T-cell counts and diversity came from newly produced T cells. The study traced high day-60 TCRbeta diversity in some patients to surviving recipient T cells and thymic progenitors. Approximately two months post-transplant, alpha-beta T cells reportedly originated from several hundred expanded graft clones.

Molecular barcoding with unique molecular identifiers was used for the TCRbeta library. Via MiXCR, TCRdb re-called the PCR reads, giving one row per CDR3 protein. The profile covers almost 600,000 distinct CDR3 sequences, with over 20% appearing a single time and approximately 33% taken by the ten largest. V lost 4 bases, J lost 0 bases, and 13 bases stayed unmatched. Germline V CDR1 and CDR2: SGHRS, YFSETQ. CDR3 size: 19 residues. In this sample, this clonotype turned up a few times. Its cognate antigen is unknown. The receptor was derived from a boy under three years old with Wiskott-Aldrich syndrome, due to receive a stem cell transplant. The chain uses TRBV5-1 and TRBJ2-1; 10 bases map to TRBD2. The input for sequencing was PBMCs, taken before TCRalphabeta/CD19-depleted stem cell transplant. Written as DNA, the CDR3 is TGCGCCAGCAGCCAGATGGGGGGGGCTAGCGGGAGCTCCTACAATGAGCAGTTCTTC. Its protein is CASSQMGGASGSSYNEQFF.